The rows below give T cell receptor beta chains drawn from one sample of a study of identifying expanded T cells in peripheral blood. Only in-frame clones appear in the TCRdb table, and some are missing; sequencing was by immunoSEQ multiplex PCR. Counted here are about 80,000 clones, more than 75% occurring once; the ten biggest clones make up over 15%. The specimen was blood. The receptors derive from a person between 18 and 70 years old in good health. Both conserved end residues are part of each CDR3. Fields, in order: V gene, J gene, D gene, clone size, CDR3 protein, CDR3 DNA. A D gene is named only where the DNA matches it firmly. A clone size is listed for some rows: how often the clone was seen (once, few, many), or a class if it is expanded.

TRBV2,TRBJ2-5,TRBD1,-,CASSGQGAHETQYF,TGTGCCAGCAGCGGACAGGGGGCGCATGAGACCCAGTACTTC
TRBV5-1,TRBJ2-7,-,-,CASSLGLTYEQYF,TGCGCCAGCAGCTTGGGGTTGACCTACGAGCAGTACTTC
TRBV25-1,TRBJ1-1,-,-,CASSVGASTEAFF,TGTGCCAGCAGTGTGGGGGCGAGCACTGAAGCTTTCTTT
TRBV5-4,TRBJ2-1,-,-,CASSFPGTDSYNEQFF,TGTGCCAGCAGCTTTCCAGGGACGGACTCCTACAATGAGCAGTTCTTC
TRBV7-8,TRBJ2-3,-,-,CASSLYGGYSTDTQYF,TGTGCCAGCAGCTTATACGGGGGTTATAGCACAGATACGCAGTATTTT
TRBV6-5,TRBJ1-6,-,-,CASSYERAYSPLHF,TGTGCCAGCAGTTACGAGAGGGCTTATTCACCCCTCCACTTT
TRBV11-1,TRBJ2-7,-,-,CASSRNGQHEQYF,TGTGCCAGCAGCCGAAATGGACAGCACGAGCAGTACTTC
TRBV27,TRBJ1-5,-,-,CASSLLGLRGNQPQHF,TGTGCCAGCAGTTTATTGGGGCTAAGGGGCAATCAGCCCCAGCATTTT
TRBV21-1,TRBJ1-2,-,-,CASSKRKGRNYGYTF,TGTGCCAGCAGCAAAAGAAAGGGACGTAACTATGGCTACACCTTC
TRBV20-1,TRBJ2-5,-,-,CSARPLKTQYF,TGCAGTGCCCGCCCCCTCAAGACCCAGTACTTC
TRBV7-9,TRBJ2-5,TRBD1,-,CASSPRTGRETQYF,TGTGCCAGCAGCCCTAGGACAGGGAGGGAGACCCAGTACTTC
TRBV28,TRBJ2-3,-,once,CASSFPTSGTDTQYF,TGTGCCAGCAGTTTCCCGACTAGTGGCACAGATACGCAGTATTTT
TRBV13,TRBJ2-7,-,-,CASSFDSYEQYF,TGTGCCAGCAGCTTTGACAGCTACGAGCAGTACTTC
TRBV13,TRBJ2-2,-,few,CASSSRKGGLRRTGELFF,TGTGCCAGCAGCTCCAGAAAGGGGGGGTTAAGACGTACCGGGGAGCTGTTTTTT
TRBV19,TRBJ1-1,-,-,CASSNNDRNTEAFF,TGTGCCAGTAGTAATAATGACAGGAACACTGAAGCTTTCTTT
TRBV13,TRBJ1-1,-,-,CASSLETVNTEAFF,TGTGCCAGCAGCTTAGAGACAGTGAACACTGAAGCTTTCTTT
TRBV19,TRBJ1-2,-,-,CASSPDSGYGYTF,TGTGCCAGTAGCCCGGACAGTGGTTATGGCTACACCTTC
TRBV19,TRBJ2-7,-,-,CASSTGVSYEQYF,TGTGCCAGTAGTACAGGGGTCTCCTACGAGCAGTACTTC
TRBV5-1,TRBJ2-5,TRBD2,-,CASSRGTSGETQYF,TGCGCCAGCAGTCGGGGGACTAGCGGGGAGACCCAGTACTTC
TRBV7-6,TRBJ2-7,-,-,CASSPFYVASYEQYF,TGTGCCAGCAGCCCCTTCTATGTCGCGTCCTACGAGCAGTACTTC
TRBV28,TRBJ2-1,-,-,CASSNYNEQFF,TGTGCCAGCAGTAACTACAATGAGCAGTTCTTC
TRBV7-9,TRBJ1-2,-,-,CASSLGAVGDGYTF,TGTGCCAGCAGCTTAGGGGCCGTGGGGGATGGCTACACCTTC
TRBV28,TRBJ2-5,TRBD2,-,CASSTRTSGQKETQYF,TGTGCCAGCAGTACTAGGACTAGCGGCCAGAAAGAGACCCAGTACTTC
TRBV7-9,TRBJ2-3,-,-,CASSLDLPVTRTDTQYF,TGTGCCAGCAGCTTAGATCTCCCGGTAACCCGCACAGATACGCAGTATTTT
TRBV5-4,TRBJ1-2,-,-,CASKSKDSPAQSSNYGYTF,TGTGCCAGCAAAAGTAAGGACAGCCCCGCTCAGTCCTCTAACTATGGCTACACCTTC
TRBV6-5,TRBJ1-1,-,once,CASSTLGFQAFF,TGTGCCAGCAGTACACTAGGGTTCCAAGCTTTCTTT
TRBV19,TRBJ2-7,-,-,CASSTRGSNYEQYF,TGTGCCAGTAGTACCCGGGGCTCCAACTACGAGCAGTACTTC
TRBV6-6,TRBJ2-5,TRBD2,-,CASSIQPSGPGTQYF,TGTGCCAGCAGCATCCAACCTAGCGGTCCGGGGACCCAGTACTTC
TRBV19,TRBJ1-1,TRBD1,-,CASSTGGEAFF,TGTGCCAGTTCGACAGGGGGCGAAGCTTTCTTT
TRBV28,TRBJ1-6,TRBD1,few,CASSLGGQGSSPLHF,TGTGCCAGCAGTTTAGGGGGACAGGGAAGTTCACCCCTCCACTTT
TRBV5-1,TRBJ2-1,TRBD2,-,CASSLALAGGNEQFF,TGCGCCAGCAGCTTGGCTCTAGCGGGGGGGAATGAGCAGTTCTTC
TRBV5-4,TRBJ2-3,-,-,CASSLNGGKDTQYF,TGTGCCAGCAGCTTGAACGGGGGCAAAGATACGCAGTATTTT